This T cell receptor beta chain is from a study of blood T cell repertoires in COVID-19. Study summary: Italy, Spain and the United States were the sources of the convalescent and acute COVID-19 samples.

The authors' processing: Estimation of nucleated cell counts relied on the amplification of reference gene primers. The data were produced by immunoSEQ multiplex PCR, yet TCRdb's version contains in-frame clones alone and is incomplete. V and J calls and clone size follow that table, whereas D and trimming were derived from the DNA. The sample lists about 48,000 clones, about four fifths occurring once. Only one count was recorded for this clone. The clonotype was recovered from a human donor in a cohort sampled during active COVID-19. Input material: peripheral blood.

CDR3 DNA sequence: TGTGCCAGCAGTCGGAACGGGGGGCATCGCAATGAGCAGTTCTTC. Its protein is CASSRNGGHRNEQFF. This chain connects TRBV6-5 to TRBJ2-1, with D possibly being TRBD2 (7 bases). From germline, CDR1 is MNHEY and CDR2 SVGAGI. CDR3 length: 15 residues. V was trimmed by 5 bases and J by 6 bases, leaving 17 bases between them.